This is a list of T cell receptor beta chains from one sample in a study of read filtering for tumor transcriptome and immune sequencing. One entry per CDR3 protein, called by TCRdb with MiXCR from the reads. Of tens of thousands of distinct CDR3 sequences listed, approximately 18% are singletons. Sequenced material: a population of CD138-negative cells sorted from bone marrow. The receptors here all came from a donor at least 40 years old with multiple myeloma. Both conserved end residues are part of each CDR3. D genes are given only for firm matches. Size is stated for part of the rows, as once, few or many counts, or as a class when the clone is expanded.

clone size,J gene,CDR3 length,D gene,V gene,CDR3 protein,CDR3 DNA
many,TRBJ2-1,15,.,TRBV24-1,CATSGGRTHYNEQFF,TGTGCCACCAGTGGGGGCCGGACTCACTACAATGAGCAGTTCTTC
medium-sized,TRBJ2-2,13,.,TRBV7-9,CASSLADYGELFF,TGTGCTAGCAGCTTGGCGGATTACGGGGAGCTGTTTTTT
few,TRBJ2-1,13,TRBD1,TRBV5-1,CASSSNRDRAQFF,TGCGCCAGCAGCTCAAACCGGGACAGGGCGCAGTTCTTC
many,TRBJ2-3,14,.,TRBV5-1,CASSLETGTDTQYF,TGCGCCAGCAGCTTGGAGACAGGCACAGATACGCAGTATTTT
many,TRBJ2-7,13,.,TRBV2,CASSAMETGEQYF,TGTGCCAGCAGTGCGATGGAAACGGGCGAGCAGTACTTC
.,TRBJ1-5,15,.,TRBV20-1,CSASQGAGGNQPQHF,TGCAGTGCTAGTCAAGGGGCCGGGGGCAATCAGCCCCAGCATTTT
many,TRBJ2-5,15,TRBD1,TRBV12-3/TRBV12-4,CASSSGQGDVETQYF,TGTGCCAGCAGTTCGGGACAGGGCGATGTGGAGACCCAGTACTTC
many,TRBJ1-1,14,.,TRBV27,CASSLRGRGTEAFF,TGTGCCAGCAGTTTACGGGGTCGAGGCACTGAAGCTTTCTTT
many,TRBJ2-1,16,.,TRBV27,CARTPRSGEAYNEQFF,TGTGCCAGGACCCCTCGCTCAGGGGAGGCCTACAATGAGCAGTTCTTC
many,TRBJ2-1,16,TRBD2,TRBV7-9,CASSLRLAGIVNEQFF,TGTGCCAGCAGCTTAAGACTAGCGGGCATTGTCAATGAGCAGTTCTTC
few,TRBJ2-2,16,.,TRBV19,CASSIQSGDGTGELFF,TGTGCCAGTAGTATACAATCCGGGGACGGAACCGGGGAGCTGTTTTTT
many,TRBJ2-7,15,.,TRBV5-1,CASSLTGGALYEQYF,TGCGCCAGCAGCTTGACAGGGGGGGCCCTTTACGAGCAGTACTTC
many,TRBJ1-1,14,.,TRBV2,CASSDSIPNTEAFF,TGTGCCAGCAGCGATAGCATTCCGAACACTGAAGCTTTCTTT
many,TRBJ2-2,16,TRBD2,TRBV7-6,CASSPLREGTAGELFF,TGTGCCAGCAGTCCTTTGCGGGAGGGCACGGCCGGGGAGCTGTTTTTT
many,TRBJ2-7,15,.,TRBV15,CATSRDRAGIAEQYF,TGTGCCACCAGCAGAGATCGGGCAGGGATCGCCGAGCAGTACTTC
many,TRBJ2-7,12,.,TRBV3-1,CASSRNDYEQYF,TGTGCCAGCAGCCGGAATGACTACGAGCAGTACTTC
medium-sized,TRBJ2-6,14,.,TRBV25-1,CASSDHTGANVLTF,TGTGCCAGCAGTGATCATACTGGGGCCAACGTCCTGACTTTC